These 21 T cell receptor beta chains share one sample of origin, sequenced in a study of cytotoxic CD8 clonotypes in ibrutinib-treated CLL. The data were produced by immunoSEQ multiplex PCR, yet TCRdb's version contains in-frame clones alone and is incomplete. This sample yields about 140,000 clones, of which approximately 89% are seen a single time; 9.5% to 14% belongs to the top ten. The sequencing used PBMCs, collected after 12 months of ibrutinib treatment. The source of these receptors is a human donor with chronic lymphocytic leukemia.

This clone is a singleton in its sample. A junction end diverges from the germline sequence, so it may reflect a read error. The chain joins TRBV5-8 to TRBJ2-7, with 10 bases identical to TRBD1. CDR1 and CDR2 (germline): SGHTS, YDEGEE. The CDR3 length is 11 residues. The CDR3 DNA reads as TGTGCCAGCAGCTACGGACAGGGGGTCCCCTTC. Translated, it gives CASSYGQGVPF.

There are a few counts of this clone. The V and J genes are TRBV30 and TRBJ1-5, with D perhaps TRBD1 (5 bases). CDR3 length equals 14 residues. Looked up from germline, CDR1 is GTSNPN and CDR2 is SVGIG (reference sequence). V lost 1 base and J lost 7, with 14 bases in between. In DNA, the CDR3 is TGTGCCTGGAGTGGAGTTCAGGCAGGGCAGCCCCAGCATTTT. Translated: CAWSGVQAGQPQHF.

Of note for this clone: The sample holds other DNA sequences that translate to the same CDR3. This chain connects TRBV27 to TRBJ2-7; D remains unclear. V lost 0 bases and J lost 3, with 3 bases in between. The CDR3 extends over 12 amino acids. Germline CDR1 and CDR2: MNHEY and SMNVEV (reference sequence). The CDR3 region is CASSLSGYEQYF. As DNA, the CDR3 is TGTGCCAGCAGTTTATCCGGCTACGAGCAGTACTTC.

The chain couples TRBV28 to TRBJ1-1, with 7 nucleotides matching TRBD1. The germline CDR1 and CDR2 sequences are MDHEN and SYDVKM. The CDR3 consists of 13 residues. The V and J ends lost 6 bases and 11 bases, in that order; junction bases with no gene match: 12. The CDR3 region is CASSSTGAVRAFF. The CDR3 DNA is TGTGCCAGCAGCTCCACAGGGGCAGTGCGGGCTTTCTTT.

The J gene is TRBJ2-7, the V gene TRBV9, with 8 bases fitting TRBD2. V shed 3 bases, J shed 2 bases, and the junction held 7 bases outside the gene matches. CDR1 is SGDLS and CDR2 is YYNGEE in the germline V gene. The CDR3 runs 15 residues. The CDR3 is CASSAREGSTYEQYF. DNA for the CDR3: TGTGCCAGCAGCGCCCGGGAGGGCAGCACCTACGAGCAGTACTTC.

The CDR3 region has the DNA TGTGCCAGCAGTTCCCCCAGGGTCAGGGCCAAAAACATTCAGTACTTC. Its translation is CASSSPRVRAKNIQYF. The chain combines TRBV28 with TRBJ2-4; TRBD1 might be the D (5 bases). This CDR3 contains 16 residues. The ends were cut back, 4 bases at V and 1 base at J, with 14 bases in the middle. Germline V gene lookup returns CDR1 MDHEN and CDR2 SYDVKM.

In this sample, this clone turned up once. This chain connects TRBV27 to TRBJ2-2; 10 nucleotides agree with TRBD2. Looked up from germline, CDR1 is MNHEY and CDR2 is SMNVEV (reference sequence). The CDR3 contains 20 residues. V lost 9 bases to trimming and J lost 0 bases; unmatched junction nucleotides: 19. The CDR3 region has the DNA TGTGCCAGTTCACCGAGCGGGAGGGCCTATGTCTCCGCGAACACCGGGGAGCTGTTTTTT. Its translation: CASSPSGRAYVSANTGELFF.

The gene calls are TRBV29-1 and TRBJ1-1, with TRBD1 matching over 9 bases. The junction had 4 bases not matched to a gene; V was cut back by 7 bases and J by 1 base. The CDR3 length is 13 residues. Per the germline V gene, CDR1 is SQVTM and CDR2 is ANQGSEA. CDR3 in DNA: TGCAGCGCAACGGGACAGGGGAACACTGAAGCTTTCTTT. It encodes CSATGQGNTEAFF.

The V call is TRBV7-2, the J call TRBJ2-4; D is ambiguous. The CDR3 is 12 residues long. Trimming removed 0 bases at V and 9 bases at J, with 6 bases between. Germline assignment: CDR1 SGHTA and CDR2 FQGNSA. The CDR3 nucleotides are TGTGCCAGCAGCTTAGCCAGCACCATTCAGTACTTC. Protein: CASSLASTIQYF.

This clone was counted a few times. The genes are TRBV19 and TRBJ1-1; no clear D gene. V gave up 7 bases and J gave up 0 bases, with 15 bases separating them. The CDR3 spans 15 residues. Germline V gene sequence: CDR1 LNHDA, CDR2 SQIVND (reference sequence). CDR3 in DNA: TGTGCCAGTAAGGCCTACTTCGGAATGAACACTGAAGCTTTCTTT. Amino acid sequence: CASKAYFGMNTEAFF.

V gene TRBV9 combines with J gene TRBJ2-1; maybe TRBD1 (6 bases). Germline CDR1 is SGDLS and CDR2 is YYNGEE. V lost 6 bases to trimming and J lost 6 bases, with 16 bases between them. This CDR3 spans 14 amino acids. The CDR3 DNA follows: TGTGCCAGCACCACGGGGCAGGGGATCAATGAGCAGTTCTTC. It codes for CASTTGQGINEQFF.

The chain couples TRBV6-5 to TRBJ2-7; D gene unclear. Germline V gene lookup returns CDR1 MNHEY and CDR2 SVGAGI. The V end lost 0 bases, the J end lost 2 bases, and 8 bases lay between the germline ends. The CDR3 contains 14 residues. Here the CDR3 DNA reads TGTGCCAGCAGTTACTCGGCGCGAACCTACGAGCAGTACTTC. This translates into CASSYSARTYEQYF.

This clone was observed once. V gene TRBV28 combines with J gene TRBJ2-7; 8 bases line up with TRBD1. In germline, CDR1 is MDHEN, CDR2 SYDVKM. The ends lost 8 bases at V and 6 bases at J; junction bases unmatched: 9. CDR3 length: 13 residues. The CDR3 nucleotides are TGTGCCAGCCGGACAGGGAAGTCGGGCGAGCAGTACTTC. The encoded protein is CASRTGKSGEQYF. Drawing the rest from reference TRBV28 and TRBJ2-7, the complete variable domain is DVKVTQSSRYLVKRTGEKVFLECVQDMDHENMFWYRQDPGLGLRLIYFSYDVKMKEKGDIPEGYSVSREKKERFSLILESASTNQTSMYLCASRTGKSGEQYFGPGTRLTVT.

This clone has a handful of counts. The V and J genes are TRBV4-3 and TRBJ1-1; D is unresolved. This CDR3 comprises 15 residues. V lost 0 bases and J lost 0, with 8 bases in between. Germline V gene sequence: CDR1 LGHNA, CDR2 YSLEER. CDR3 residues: CASSQDAIMNTEAFF. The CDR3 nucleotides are TGCGCCAGCAGCCAAGACGCCATTATGAACACTGAAGCTTTCTTT.

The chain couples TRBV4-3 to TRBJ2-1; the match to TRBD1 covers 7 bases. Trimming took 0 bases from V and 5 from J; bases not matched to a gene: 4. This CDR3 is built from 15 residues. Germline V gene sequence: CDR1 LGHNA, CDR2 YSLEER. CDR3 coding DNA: TGCGCCAGCAGCCAAGACACAGGGGTGGACAATGAGCAGTTCTTC. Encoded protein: CASSQDTGVDNEQFF.

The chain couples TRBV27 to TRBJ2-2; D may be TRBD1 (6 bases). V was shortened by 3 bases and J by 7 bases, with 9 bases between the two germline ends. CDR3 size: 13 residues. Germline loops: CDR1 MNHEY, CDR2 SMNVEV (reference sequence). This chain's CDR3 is CASSLVRGGELFF. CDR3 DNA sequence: TGTGCCAGCAGTTTGGTCAGGGGCGGGGAGCTGTTTTTT.

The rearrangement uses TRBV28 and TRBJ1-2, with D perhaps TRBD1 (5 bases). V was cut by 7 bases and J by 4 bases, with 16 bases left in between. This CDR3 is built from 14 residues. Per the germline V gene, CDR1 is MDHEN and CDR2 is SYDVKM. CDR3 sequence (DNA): TGTGCCAGCACCTCGGTCGGGACCTTCTATGGCTACACCTTC. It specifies CASTSVGTFYGYTF.

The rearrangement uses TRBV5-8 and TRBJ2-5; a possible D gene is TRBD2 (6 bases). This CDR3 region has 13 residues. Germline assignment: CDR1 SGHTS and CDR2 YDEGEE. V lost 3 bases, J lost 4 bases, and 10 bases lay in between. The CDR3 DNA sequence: TGTGCCAGCAGCTATCAGGGAGGAGAGACCCAGTACTTC. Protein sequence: CASSYQGGETQYF.

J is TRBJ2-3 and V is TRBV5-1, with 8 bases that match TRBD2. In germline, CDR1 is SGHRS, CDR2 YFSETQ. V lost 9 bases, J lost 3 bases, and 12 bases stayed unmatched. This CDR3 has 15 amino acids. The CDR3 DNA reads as TGCGCCATCAAACCAGGGGTAGCGGGAACAGATACGCAGTATTTT. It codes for CAIKPGVAGTDTQYF. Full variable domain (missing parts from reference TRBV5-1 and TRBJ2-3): KAGVTQTPRYLIKTRGQQVTLSCSPISGHRSVSWYQQTPGQGLQFLFEYFSETQRNKGNFPGRFSGRQFSNSRSEMNVSTLELGDSALYLCAIKPGVAGTDTQYFGPGTRLTVL.

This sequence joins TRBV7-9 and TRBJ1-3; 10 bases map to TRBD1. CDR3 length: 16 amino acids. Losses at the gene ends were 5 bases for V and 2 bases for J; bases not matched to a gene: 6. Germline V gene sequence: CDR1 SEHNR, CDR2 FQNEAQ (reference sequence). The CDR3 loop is CASSLGQGVTGNTIYF. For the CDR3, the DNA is TGTGCCAGCAGCCTTGGACAGGGGGTAACTGGAAACACCATATATTTT.

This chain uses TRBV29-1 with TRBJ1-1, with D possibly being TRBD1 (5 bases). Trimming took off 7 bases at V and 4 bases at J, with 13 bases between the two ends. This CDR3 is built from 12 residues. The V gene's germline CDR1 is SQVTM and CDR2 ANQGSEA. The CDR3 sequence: CSAGGIGTEAFF. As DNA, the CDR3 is TGCAGCGCCGGGGGAATTGGCACTGAAGCTTTCTTT.